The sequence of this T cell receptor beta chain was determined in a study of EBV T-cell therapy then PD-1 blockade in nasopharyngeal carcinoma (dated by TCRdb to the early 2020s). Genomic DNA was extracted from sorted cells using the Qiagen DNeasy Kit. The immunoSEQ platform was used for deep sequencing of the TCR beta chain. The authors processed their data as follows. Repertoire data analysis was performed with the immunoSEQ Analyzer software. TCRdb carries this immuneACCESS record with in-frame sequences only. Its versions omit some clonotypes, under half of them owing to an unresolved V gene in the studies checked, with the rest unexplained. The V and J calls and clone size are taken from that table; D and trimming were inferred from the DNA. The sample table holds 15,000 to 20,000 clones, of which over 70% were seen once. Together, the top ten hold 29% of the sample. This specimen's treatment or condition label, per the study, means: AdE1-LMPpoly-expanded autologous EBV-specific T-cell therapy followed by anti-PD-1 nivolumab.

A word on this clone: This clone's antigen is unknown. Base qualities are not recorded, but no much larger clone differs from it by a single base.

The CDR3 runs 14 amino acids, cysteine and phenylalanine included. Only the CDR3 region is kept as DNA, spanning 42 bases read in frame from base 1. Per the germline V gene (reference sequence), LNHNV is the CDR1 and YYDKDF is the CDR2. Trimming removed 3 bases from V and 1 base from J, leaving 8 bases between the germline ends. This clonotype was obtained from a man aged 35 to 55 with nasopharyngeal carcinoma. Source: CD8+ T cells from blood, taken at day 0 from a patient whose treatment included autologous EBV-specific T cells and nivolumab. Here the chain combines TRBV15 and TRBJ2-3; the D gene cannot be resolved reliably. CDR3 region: CATSSPQGTDTQYF. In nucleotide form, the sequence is TGTGCCACCAGCAGTCCGCAGGGCACAGATACGCAGTATTTT.